This is a list of T cell receptor beta chains from one sample in a study of blood T cell repertoires in COVID-19. Only in-frame clones appear in the TCRdb table, and some are missing; sequencing was by immunoSEQ multiplex PCR. The sample has fewer than 450,000 clones; 88% are singletons. What was sequenced was PBMCs or T cells enriched from blood (not recorded which). These receptors were taken from a woman aged 40-49 years with acute COVID-19. Both conserved end residues are part of each CDR3. Fields, in order: clone size, D gene, V gene, J gene, CDR3 protein, CDR3 DNA. D genes are given only for firm matches. Rows may omit the clone size; those that give it use once, few, many or a size class.

clone size: -
D gene: -
V gene: TRBV7-7
J gene: TRBJ1-6
CDR3 protein: CASSLNSNSPLHF
CDR3 DNA: TGTGCCAGCAGCTTAAACAGTAATTCACCCCTCCACTTT

clone size: few
D gene: -
V gene: TRBV2
J gene: TRBJ1-3
CDR3 protein: CASKSGTGNTIYF
CDR3 DNA: TGTGCCAGCAAGTCAGGGACTGGAAACACCATATATTTT

clone size: -
D gene: -
V gene: TRBV2
J gene: TRBJ2-2
CDR3 protein: CASSGPGNTGELFF
CDR3 DNA: TGTGCCAGCAGTGGACCGGGGAACACCGGGGAGCTGTTTTTT

clone size: -
D gene: TRBD1
V gene: TRBV19
J gene: TRBJ2-2
CDR3 protein: CASALTGGSGELFF
CDR3 DNA: TGTGCCAGTGCCCTTACAGGGGGCTCCGGGGAGCTGTTTTTT

clone size: once
D gene: -
V gene: TRBV4-1
J gene: TRBJ1-5
CDR3 protein: CASSQSGRSNQPQHF
CDR3 DNA: TGCGCCAGCAGCCAAAGTGGCAGGAGCAATCAGCCCCAGCATTTT

clone size: once
D gene: -
V gene: TRBV30
J gene: TRBJ1-2
CDR3 protein: CAWTREGRGGYTF
CDR3 DNA: TGTGCCTGGACCCGGGAGGGACGAGGAGGCTACACCTTC

clone size: -
D gene: TRBD2
V gene: TRBV15
J gene: TRBJ2-3
CDR3 protein: CATSRGTSSVTDTQYF
CDR3 DNA: TGTGCCACCAGCAGGGGGACTAGCTCCGTCACAGATACGCAGTATTTT

clone size: -
D gene: -
V gene: TRBV6-1
J gene: TRBJ1-2
CDR3 protein: CASSEKAAGNGYTF
CDR3 DNA: TGTGCCAGCAGTGAGAAGGCGGCAGGGAATGGCTACACCTTC

clone size: -
D gene: -
V gene: TRBV10-3
J gene: TRBJ2-7
CDR3 protein: CAISGGASYEQYF
CDR3 DNA: TGTGCCATCAGTGGTGGAGCTTCCTACGAGCAGTACTTC

clone size: -
D gene: TRBD1
V gene: TRBV5-4
J gene: TRBJ1-6
CDR3 protein: CASSARDRASPLHF
CDR3 DNA: TGTGCCAGCAGCGCCCGGGACAGGGCTTCACCCCTCCACTTT

clone size: -
D gene: -
V gene: TRBV28
J gene: TRBJ1-1
CDR3 protein: CASSINRSGGAFF
CDR3 DNA: TGTGCCAGCAGCATTAACAGGTCCGGGGGAGCTTTCTTT

clone size: -
D gene: TRBD1
V gene: TRBV5-6
J gene: TRBJ2-7
CDR3 protein: CASSVNRDRGVFRDEQYF
CDR3 DNA: TGTGCCAGCAGCGTAAACCGGGACAGGGGAGTTTTTAGGGACGAGCAGTACTTC

clone size: -
D gene: TRBD1
V gene: TRBV19
J gene: TRBJ1-5
CDR3 protein: CASSLGTAPQPQHF
CDR3 DNA: TGTGCCAGTAGTCTCGGGACAGCACCTCAGCCCCAGCATTTT

clone size: -
D gene: TRBD1
V gene: TRBV30
J gene: TRBJ1-5
CDR3 protein: CAWSPPPGQLYSNQPQHF
CDR3 DNA: TGTGCCTGGAGTCCTCCCCCGGGACAGCTATATAGCAATCAGCCCCAGCATTTT

clone size: -
D gene: -
V gene: TRBV19
J gene: TRBJ2-5
CDR3 protein: CASGQEETQYF
CDR3 DNA: TGTGCCAGTGGCCAGGAAGAGACCCAGTACTTC

clone size: -
D gene: TRBD2
V gene: TRBV6-5
J gene: TRBJ2-1
CDR3 protein: CASSSSGLAGYNEQFF
CDR3 DNA: TGTGCCAGCAGTTCCTCGGGGCTAGCGGGATACAATGAGCAGTTCTTC

clone size: -
D gene: -
V gene: TRBV30
J gene: TRBJ2-7
CDR3 protein: CAWSQGFSYEQYF
CDR3 DNA: TGTGCCTGGAGCCAGGGGTTCTCCTACGAGCAGTACTTC

clone size: -
D gene: TRBD1
V gene: TRBV6-5
J gene: TRBJ2-4
CDR3 protein: CASISTGVAKNIQYF
CDR3 DNA: TGTGCCAGCATATCAACAGGGGTAGCCAAAAACATTCAGTACTTC

clone size: -
D gene: -
V gene: TRBV5-6
J gene: TRBJ1-6
CDR3 protein: CASSFGLGANNSPLHF
CDR3 DNA: TGTGCCAGCAGCTTTGGTCTTGGGGCAAATAATTCACCCCTCCACTTT

clone size: -
D gene: TRBD1
V gene: TRBV10-2
J gene: TRBJ2-7
CDR3 protein: CASSAPGQGIGEQYF
CDR3 DNA: TGCGCCAGCAGCGCGCCGGGACAGGGGATTGGCGAGCAGTACTTC

clone size: -
D gene: TRBD1
V gene: TRBV4-2
J gene: TRBJ2-2
CDR3 protein: CASSQESWTGWTGELFF
CDR3 DNA: TGTGCCAGCAGCCAAGAATCATGGACAGGGTGGACCGGGGAGCTGTTTTTT

clone size: -
D gene: -
V gene: TRBV15
J gene: TRBJ1-4
CDR3 protein: CATAERVNEKLFF
CDR3 DNA: TGTGCCACCGCTGAGAGGGTTAATGAAAAACTGTTTTTT

clone size: -
D gene: TRBD2
V gene: TRBV4-1
J gene: TRBJ2-5
CDR3 protein: CASSQTSGGAQETQYF
CDR3 DNA: TGCGCCAGCAGCCAAACTAGCGGGGGGGCCCAAGAGACCCAGTACTTC

clone size: -
D gene: -
V gene: TRBV30
J gene: TRBJ1-5
CDR3 protein: CAWRGGMGNQPQHF
CDR3 DNA: TGTGCCTGGAGGGGGGGAATGGGCAATCAGCCCCAGCATTTT

clone size: -
D gene: -
V gene: TRBV7-9
J gene: TRBJ1-1
CDR3 protein: CASSFRENTEAFF
CDR3 DNA: TGTGCCAGCAGCTTTAGAGAGAACACTGAAGCTTTCTTT

clone size: -
D gene: -
V gene: TRBV3-1/TRBV3-2
J gene: TRBJ1-6
CDR3 protein: CASSQLRLGNSPLHF
CDR3 DNA: TGTGCCAGCAGCCAACTTCGACTTGGTAATTCACCCCTCCACTTT

clone size: -
D gene: -
V gene: TRBV5-1
J gene: TRBJ2-7
CDR3 protein: CASSPGGHSYEQYF
CDR3 DNA: TGCGCCAGCAGCCCGGGGGGACATTCCTACGAGCAGTACTTC

clone size: -
D gene: TRBD1
V gene: TRBV6-6
J gene: TRBJ2-7
CDR3 protein: CASRGRDRDNYEQYF
CDR3 DNA: TGTGCCAGCAGGGGCCGGGACAGGGACAACTACGAGCAGTACTTC

clone size: -
D gene: -
V gene: TRBV18
J gene: TRBJ2-7
CDR3 protein: CASSPGRGSYEQYF
CDR3 DNA: TGTGCCAGCTCACCCGGACGGGGCTCCTACGAGCAGTACTTC

clone size: -
D gene: TRBD1
V gene: TRBV30
J gene: TRBJ1-2
CDR3 protein: CAWTFLRDRGWGYTF
CDR3 DNA: TGTGCCTGGACCTTCCTCCGGGACAGGGGTTGGGGCTACACCTTC

clone size: once
D gene: -
V gene: TRBV7-8
J gene: TRBJ1-2
CDR3 protein: CASSSKTSNYGYTF
CDR3 DNA: TGTGCCAGCAGCTCAAAGACTTCTAACTATGGCTACACCTTC

clone size: -
D gene: TRBD1
V gene: TRBV5-1
J gene: TRBJ1-2
CDR3 protein: CASRTDRGYGYTF
CDR3 DNA: TGCGCCAGCAGAACGGACAGGGGATATGGCTACACCTTC

clone size: -
D gene: TRBD1
V gene: TRBV19
J gene: TRBJ1-5
CDR3 protein: CASSTDRGFYNQPQHF
CDR3 DNA: TGTGCCAGTAGTACGGACAGGGGGTTTTACAATCAGCCCCAGCATTTT

clone size: -
D gene: TRBD2
V gene: TRBV19
J gene: TRBJ2-2
CDR3 protein: CASSIPSGYTGELFF
CDR3 DNA: TGTGCCAGTAGTATCCCTAGCGGTTACACCGGGGAGCTGTTTTTT

clone size: -
D gene: TRBD1
V gene: TRBV2
J gene: TRBJ1-2
CDR3 protein: CASSHPRGSPYNGYTF
CDR3 DNA: TGTGCCAGCAGTCACCCCAGGGGGTCCCCCTATAATGGCTACACCTTC

clone size: -
D gene: -
V gene: TRBV9
J gene: TRBJ2-5
CDR3 protein: CASSVGPNQETQYF
CDR3 DNA: TGTGCCAGCAGCGTAGGCCCTAACCAAGAGACCCAGTACTTC

clone size: -
D gene: -
V gene: TRBV18
J gene: TRBJ1-3
CDR3 protein: CASSPWTTGNTIYF
CDR3 DNA: TGTGCCAGCTCACCATGGACAACTGGAAACACCATATATTTT

clone size: -
D gene: -
V gene: TRBV5-1
J gene: TRBJ1-3
CDR3 protein: CASSLGGDSGNTIYF
CDR3 DNA: TGCGCCAGCAGCTTGGGAGGCGACTCTGGAAACACCATATATTTT

clone size: -
D gene: -
V gene: TRBV5-1
J gene: TRBJ1-1
CDR3 protein: CASSVREGTEAFF
CDR3 DNA: TGCGCCAGCAGCGTTCGGGAGGGCACTGAAGCTTTCTTT

clone size: -
D gene: -
V gene: TRBV5-1
J gene: TRBJ2-7
CDR3 protein: CASSMQQGYEQYF
CDR3 DNA: TGCGCCAGCAGCATGCAACAGGGTTACGAGCAGTACTTC

clone size: -
D gene: -
V gene: TRBV19
J gene: TRBJ1-2
CDR3 protein: CASSMRQGGYTF
CDR3 DNA: TGTGCCAGTAGTATGAGGCAGGGGGGCTACACCTTC

clone size: -
D gene: TRBD2
V gene: TRBV6-1
J gene: TRBJ2-1
CDR3 protein: CASSETGLAGGSEQFF
CDR3 DNA: TGTGCCAGCAGTGAAACGGGACTAGCGGGAGGCAGTGAGCAGTTCTTC